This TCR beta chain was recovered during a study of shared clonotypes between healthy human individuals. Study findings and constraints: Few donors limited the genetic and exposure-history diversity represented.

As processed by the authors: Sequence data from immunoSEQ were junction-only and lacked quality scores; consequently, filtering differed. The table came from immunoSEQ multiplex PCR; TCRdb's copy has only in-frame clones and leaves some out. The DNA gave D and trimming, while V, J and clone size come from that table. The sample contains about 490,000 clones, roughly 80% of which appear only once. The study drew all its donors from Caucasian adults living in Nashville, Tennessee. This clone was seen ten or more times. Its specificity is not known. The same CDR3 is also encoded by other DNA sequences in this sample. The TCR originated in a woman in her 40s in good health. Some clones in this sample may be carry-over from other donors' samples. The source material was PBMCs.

CDR3 in amino acids: CASSLGEDYEQYF. The CDR3 nucleotides read TGTGCCAGCAGCTTAGGGGAGGACTACGAGCAGTACTTC. The rearrangement links TRBV11-3 to TRBJ2-7, with a weak D call TRBD2 (6 bases). This CDR3 has 13 residues. Germline loops: CDR1 SGHNT, CDR2 YENEEA. The ends were cut back, 1 base at V and 3 bases at J, with 7 bases in the middle.